The 21 T cell receptor beta chains reported below all come from one sample, sequenced in a study of Ad26.COV2.S vaccination and SARS-CoV-2 variants. Treatment reported: around 19 received Ad26.COV2.S at low or high dose, single or two shots; about 5 received placebo; per-sample allocation not given. Sampling occurred on day 63 after the first vaccine or placebo injection. The data were produced by immunoSEQ multiplex PCR, yet TCRdb's version contains in-frame clones alone and is incomplete. Of around 450,000 clones listed, nearly 90% are singletons. The material was peripheral blood, obtained in a trial of Ad26.COV2.S vaccine versus placebo. These receptors all stem from a person between 18 and 65 years old who received the Ad26.COV2.S COVID-19 vaccine or a placebo.

Here the CDR3 reads CASSLVAGYNEQFF. CDR3 DNA: TGTGCCAGCAGCTTGGTTGCGGGGTACAATGAGCAGTTCTTC. The genes are TRBV5-4 and TRBJ2-1; TRBD2 is a possible D gene (6 bases). Trimming removed 0 bases from V and 4 bases from J, with 8 bases in between. Germline V gene sequence: CDR1 SGHNT, CDR2 YYREEE (reference sequence). CDR3 size: 14 residues.

The sample holds one count of this clone. V gene TRBV30 combines with J gene TRBJ1-2; no clear D. Between the trimmed V and J ends, which lost 0 bases and 4 bases, there was a span of 9 bases. Germline V lookup: CDR1 GTSNPN, CDR2 SVGIG (reference sequence). The CDR3 has 13 amino acids. The CDR3 loop is CAWSVPGPYGYTF. CDR3 DNA: TGTGCCTGGAGTGTTCCGGGCCCCTATGGCTACACCTTC.

The V call is TRBV5-1, the J call TRBJ1-1, with a possible D match to TRBD1 (5 bases). The CDR3 length is 15 residues. Germline CDR1 is SGHRS and CDR2 is YFSETQ. Deletions cut 4 bases from V and 4 bases from J, with 17 bases between. As DNA, the CDR3 is TGCGCCAGCAGCGGGGACGGCAGGAGTTTCACTGAAGCTTTCTTT. Protein: CASSGDGRSFTEAFF.

This clone was observed a few times. J is TRBJ1-1 and V is TRBV5-4; D may be TRBD1 (5 bases). In germline, CDR1 is SGHNT, CDR2 YYREEE (reference sequence). V was trimmed by 1 base and J by 0 bases, leaving 7 bases between them. This CDR3 is built from 14 residues. The DNA for the CDR3 is TGTGCCAGCAGCTTGTCAGGGTTGAACACTGAAGCTTTCTTT. This sequence encodes CASSLSGLNTEAFF.

This sequence joins TRBV7-2 and TRBJ2-3; D gene unclear. Germline V gene data show CDR1 as SGHTA and CDR2 as FQGNSA. V was trimmed by 5 bases and J by 12 bases, leaving 12 bases between them. The CDR3 covers 11 residues. CDR3 protein: CASSPTGLQYF. The CDR3 coding sequence is TGTGCCAGCAGCCCGACGGGTCTTCAGTATTTT.

The chain links TRBV5-1 to TRBJ2-3; 7 bases fit TRBD1. The CDR3 contains 15 residues. CDR1 is SGHRS and CDR2 is YFSETQ in the germline V gene. After removal of 0 bases from V and 6 bases from J, the junction contained 7 bases not matched to a gene. In DNA form, the CDR3 reads TGCGCCAGCAGCTTGGCACAGGGGCCATCGGATACGCAGTATTTT. This translates into CASSLAQGPSDTQYF.

The chain combines TRBV7-2 with TRBJ2-5, with 7 positions matching TRBD1. V lost 2 bases, J lost 0 bases, and 3 bases stayed unmatched. The germline CDR1 and CDR2 sequences are SGHTA and FQGNSA. The CDR3 contains 15 residues. Written as DNA, the CDR3 is TGTGCCAGCAGCTTAATGGGGACAGACCAAGAGACCCAGTACTTC. It translates to CASSLMGTDQETQYF. The full variable domain, its missing parts supplied by reference TRBV7-2 and TRBJ2-5, is GAGVSQSPSNKVTEKGKDVELRCDPISGHTALYWYRQSLGQGLEFLIYFQGNSAPDKSGLPSDRFSAERTGGSVSTLTIQRTQQEDSAVYLCASSLMGTDQETQYFGPGTRLLVL.

The chain is built from TRBV4-2 and TRBJ2-3; D uncertain. Germline V gene data show CDR1 as LGHNA and CDR2 as YNFKEQ. The CDR3 spans 17 residues. Trimming took off 4 bases at V and 1 base at J, with 18 bases between the two ends. The CDR3 spells CASSPLGLGRRTDTQYF. As DNA, the CDR3 is TGTGCCAGCAGCCCCCTTGGGTTAGGACGACGCACAGATACGCAGTATTTT.

The rearrangement links TRBV6-1 to TRBJ1-4; no clear D. V lost 0 bases and J 1 base, leaving 9 bases between the germline ends. CDR1 is MNHNS, CDR2 SASEGT, per germline. CDR3 length: 16 amino acids. The CDR3 region is CASSEAIGVTNEKLFF. In DNA form, the CDR3 reads TGTGCCAGCAGTGAAGCTATCGGGGTAACTAATGAAAAACTGTTTTTT.

V and J are TRBV4-1 and TRBJ2-7; D tentatively reads TRBD1 or TRBD2 (5 bases each). V lost 6 bases and J 3 bases, leaving 12 bases between the germline ends. Per germline, CDR1 MGHRA and CDR2 YSYEKL. CDR3 length equals 13 residues. CDR3: CASRSGTDYEQYF. The CDR3 DNA reads TGCGCCAGCAGATCCGGGACGGACTACGAGCAGTACTTC.

This clone was seen a single time. The chain has TRBV28 and TRBJ1-5; possibly TRBD1 for D (5 bases). Trimming cost V 3 bases and J 4 bases, with 10 bases left between them. CDR1 MDHEN and CDR2 SYDVKM come from the germline V gene. This CDR3 is 14 amino acids long. The CDR3 DNA follows: TGTGCCAGCAGTTTGTTGGGGGGGAATCAGCCCCAGCATTTT. Translation gives CASSLLGGNQPQHF.

The chain is built from TRBV7-8 and TRBJ1-3; no definite D call. Trimming removed 1 base at V and 3 bases at J, with 4 bases between. Germline V lookup: CDR1 SGHVS, CDR2 FQNEAQ. The CDR3 contains 13 residues. This chain's CDR3 is CASSLGGGNTIYF. CDR3 DNA: TGTGCCAGCAGCTTAGGGGGTGGAAACACCATATATTTT.

V gene TRBV11-2 combines with J gene TRBJ2-7, with D unresolved. The CDR3 runs 11 residues. V shed 5 bases and J shed 7 bases, with 9 bases lying between them. Germline V gene lookup returns CDR1 SGHAT and CDR2 FQNNGV. CDR3 in DNA: TGTGCCAGCAGCCGGATGGGTGAGCAGTACTTC. As protein: CASSRMGEQYF.

This chain uses TRBV11-3 with TRBJ2-7; 14 bases are a match to TRBD2. The germline gives CDR1 SGHNT, CDR2 YENEEA. The CDR3 covers 14 residues. Trimming removed 4 bases from V and 6 bases from J; junction bases left unmatched: 2. The CDR3 coding sequence is TGTGCCAGCAGCTGGGGACTAGCGGGAGTCGAGCAGTACGTC. It specifies CASSWGLAGVEQYV.

V is TRBV28 and J is TRBJ1-2; 7 bases fit TRBD1. This CDR3 comprises 15 residues. Per the germline V gene, CDR1 is MDHEN and CDR2 is SYDVKM. The ends lost 8 bases at V and 4 bases at J; junction bases unmatched: 13. DNA for the CDR3: TGTGCCAGCCGTGCAAGCCAGGGGGGCGGCTATGGCTACACCTTC. This sequence encodes CASRASQGGGYGYTF.

This chain joins TRBV29-1 and TRBJ1-2, with D perhaps matching TRBD1 (5 bases). Trimming cost V 6 bases and J 5 bases, with 7 bases left between them. The germline CDR1 and CDR2 sequences are SQVTM and ANQGSEA. The CDR3 spans 10 residues. The CDR3 here is CSVQAYGYTF. The CDR3 region has the DNA TGCAGCGTACAGGCGTATGGCTACACCTTC.

Here the CDR3 DNA reads TGTGCCAGCAGCCAGCTAACTAGCGGGAGAAAGTACGAGCAGTACGTC. Translated: CASSQLTSGRKYEQYV. The V call is TRBV14, the J call TRBJ2-7; 11 bases match TRBD2. The length of the CDR3 is 16 residues. Germline lookup yields CDR1 SGHDN and CDR2 FVKESK. Germline trimming cut 3 bases from V and 4 bases from J; bases unmatched to any gene: 8.

CDR3 sequence (DNA): TGTGCCAGCAGCCGGGACAGGACCAGCTCCTACAATGAGCAGTTCTTC. This sequence encodes CASSRDRTSSYNEQFF. This chain links TRBV7-3 with TRBJ2-1; TRBD1 aligns across 8 bases. V trimming: 5 bases; J trimming: 0 bases; junction bases outside the gene matches: 6. The germline CDR1 and CDR2 sequences are SGHTA and FQGTGA. The CDR3 totals 16 residues.

The genes are TRBV29-1 and TRBJ2-3, with D unclear. The CDR3 length is 12 residues. From germline, CDR1 is SQVTM and CDR2 ANQGSEA. Trimming removed 8 bases at V and 0 bases at J, with 9 bases between. CDR3 sequence reads: CSPALSTDTQYF. In nucleotides, the CDR3 is TGCAGCCCTGCTCTTAGCACAGATACGCAGTATTTT.

J is TRBJ1-2 and V is TRBV14, with TRBD1 matching over 7 bases. This CDR3 is 13 amino acids long. The ends lost 4 bases at V and 8 bases at J; junction bases unmatched: 7. From germline, CDR1 is SGHDN and CDR2 FVKESK. The CDR3 loop reads CASSLTGEGGYTF. The CDR3 DNA sequence: TGTGCCAGCAGCCTTACAGGGGAAGGGGGCTACACCTTC.

The chain carries TRBV3-1 (or the pseudogene TRBV3-2) and TRBJ1-2; no firm D call. Per germline, CDR1 LGHDT and CDR2 YNNKEL (reference sequence). This CDR3 has 14 amino acids. Trimming took 1 base from V and 1 from J, leaving 7 bases between them. This CDR3 is CASSQGGGNYGYTF. For the CDR3, the DNA is TGTGCCAGCAGCCAAGGGGGAGGTAACTATGGCTACACCTTC.